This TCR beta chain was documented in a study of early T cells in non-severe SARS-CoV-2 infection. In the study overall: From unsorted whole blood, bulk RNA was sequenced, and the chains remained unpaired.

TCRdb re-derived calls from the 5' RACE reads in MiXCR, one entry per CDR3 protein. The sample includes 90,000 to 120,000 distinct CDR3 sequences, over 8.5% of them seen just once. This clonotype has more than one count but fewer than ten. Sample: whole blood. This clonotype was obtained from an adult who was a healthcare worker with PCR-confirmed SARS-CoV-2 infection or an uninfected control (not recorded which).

The CDR3 sequence is CASRYGQGLGYTF. As DNA, the CDR3 is TGTGCCAGCAGATATGGACAGGGCCTGGGCTACACCTTC. The V gene is TRBV6-5, the J gene TRBJ1-2, with 8 bases fitting TRBD1. This CDR3 region has 13 residues. The trim removed 6 bases at V and 8 bases at J, leaving 8 bases unmatched. Germline V gives CDR1 MNHEY, CDR2 SVGAGI.